This TCR beta chain was identified during a study of CD8+ T cells in alopecia areata. Study-level findings and limits: Mice showed TCR sharing more clearly than patients did, possibly owing to HLA. Alphabeta T cells residing in normal skin are also sequenced in scalp samples. Lesional scalp, notably in alopecia totalis/universalis, had clonality above that of normal scalp.

As for this clone: The antigen remains undetermined.

RNA was extracted and reverse transcribed into cDNA as the sequencing template. Measured with immunoSEQ multiplex PCR; TCRdb has only the in-frame clones, and not every one. Among some 110,000 clones, about 60% were seen once, and the ten largest hold around 3%. J was trimmed by 4 bases and V by 0 bases; bases with no gene match: 7. The CDR3 runs 17 residues. CDR1 and CDR2 (germline): PRHDT, FYEKMQ (reference sequence). Sorting from PBMCs produced CD4+ and CD8+ T cells. This chain connects TRBV13 to TRBJ2-1; the match to TRBD2 covers 9 bases. Sequenced sample: CD4+ T cells sorted from blood. This receptor was obtained from a human donor in good health. The CDR3 is CASSLGLAGTTYNEQFF. DNA of the CDR3: TGTGCCAGCAGCTTAGGCCTAGCGGGAACTACTTACAATGAGCAGTTCTTC.